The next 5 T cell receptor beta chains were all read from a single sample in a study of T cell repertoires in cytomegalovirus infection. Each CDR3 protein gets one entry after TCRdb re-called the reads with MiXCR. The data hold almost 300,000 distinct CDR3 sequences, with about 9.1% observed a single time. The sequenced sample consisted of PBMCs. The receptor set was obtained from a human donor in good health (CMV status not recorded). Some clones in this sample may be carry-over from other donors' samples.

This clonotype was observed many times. The CDR3 is CASSPELLGRGSEAFF. The CDR3, as DNA: TGTGCCAGCAGTCCCGAGCTCCTGGGGAGAGGATCTGAAGCTTTCTTT. The chain couples TRBV6-2 or TRBV6-3 to TRBJ1-1; D is unclear. Trimming took off 5 bases at V and 6 bases at J, with 22 bases between the two ends. The CDR3 contains 16 residues. Germline CDR1 reads MNHEY; CDR2 reads SVGEGT.

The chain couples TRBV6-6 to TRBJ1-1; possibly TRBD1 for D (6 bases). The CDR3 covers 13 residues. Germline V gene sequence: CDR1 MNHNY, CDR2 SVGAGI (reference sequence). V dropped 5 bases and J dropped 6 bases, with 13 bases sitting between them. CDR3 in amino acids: CASSGTGSPEAFF. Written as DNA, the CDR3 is TGTGCCAGCAGTGGTACAGGGAGCCCTGAAGCTTTCTTT.

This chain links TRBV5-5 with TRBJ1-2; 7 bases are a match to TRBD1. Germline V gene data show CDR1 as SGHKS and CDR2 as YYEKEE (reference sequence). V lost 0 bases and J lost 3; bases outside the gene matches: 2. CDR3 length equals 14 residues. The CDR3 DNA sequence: TGTGCCAGCAGCTTGGAGACAGGGTACTATGGCTACACCTTC. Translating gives CASSLETGYYGYTF.

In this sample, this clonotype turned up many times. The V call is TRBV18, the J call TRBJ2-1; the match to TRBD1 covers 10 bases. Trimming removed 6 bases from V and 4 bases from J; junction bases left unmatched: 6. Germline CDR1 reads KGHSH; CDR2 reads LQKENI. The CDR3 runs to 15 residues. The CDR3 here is CASSIGTGAYNEQFF. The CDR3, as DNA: TGTGCCAGCTCGATCGGGACAGGGGCATACAATGAGCAGTTCTTC. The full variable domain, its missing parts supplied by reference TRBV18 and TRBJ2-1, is NAGVMQNPRHLVRRRGQEARLRCSPMKGHSHVYWYRQLPEEGLKFMVYLQKENIIDESGMPKERFSAEFPKEGPSILRIQQVVRGDSAAYFCASSIGTGAYNEQFFGPGTRLTVL.

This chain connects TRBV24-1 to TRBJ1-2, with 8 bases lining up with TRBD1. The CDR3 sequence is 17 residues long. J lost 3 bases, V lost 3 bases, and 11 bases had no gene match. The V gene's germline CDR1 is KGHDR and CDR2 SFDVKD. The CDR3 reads CATSDKGQVGEDYGYTF. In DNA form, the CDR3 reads TGTGCCACCAGTGATAAGGGACAGGTGGGGGAAGACTATGGCTACACCTTC.